This TCR beta chain originates from a study of T cell responses to AZD1222 COVID-19 vaccine. TCRdb's copy holds only in-frame clones and misses some; the assay was immunoSEQ multiplex PCR. The sample lists 150,000 to 200,000 clones; about 87% were seen once. On this clone itself: Its antigen is unidentified.

General observations from the study: At baseline, seropositivity was found in only a handful of AZD1222 recipients. White British ancestry dominated among donors, who included more females, and clonal diversity was possibly underestimated. Nearly half of spike-specific TCRs reportedly go after variant regions that carry no mutations.

Sequencing used peripheral blood, obtained on day 0 of MenACWY control vaccination. The TCR originated in an adult in good health.

Written as DNA, the CDR3 is TGTGCCAGCAGTGGGGCGGCCGAGCAGTACTTC. Its protein product is CASSGAAEQYF. This rearrangement joins TRBV2 to TRBJ2-7; D gene ambiguous. V lost 4 bases, J lost 6 bases, and 7 bases lay in between. Germline loops: CDR1 SNHLY, CDR2 FYNNEI. This CDR3 is built from 11 residues.